This TCR beta chain was obtained from a study of TIL therapy for anti-PD-1-resistant metastatic lung cancer. The wider study: A few tumors were EGFR-mutant and two were ALK-rearranged.

Time point indicated: pre-treatment sample, taken before nivolumab and TIL therapy. Most excised metastases sampled were pleural nodules or supraclavicular lymph nodes. Patients then received nivolumab; progressors got lymphodepletion, TIL and IL-2. Deletions cut 7 bases from V and 1 base from J, with 10 bases between. CDR1 is MNHEY and CDR2 is SVGAGI in the germline V gene. CDR3 size: 13 residues. Whole-study findings and limits: TIL cultures after expansion showed higher clonality and lower diversity than baseline tumor (median around 5.9% vs 31%).

This clone has more than one count but fewer than ten. No antigen is known for it. The libraries were made with immunoSEQ v3. Sequencing depth was 1.5 million to 2 million read pairs for survey level, roughly 4.5-6 million for deep. This table comes from immunoSEQ multiplex PCR, and its TCRdb copy is limited to in-frame clones, with some not included. The sample has 9,000 to 9,500 clones, around three quarters seen once; the top ten hold 11%. The clonotype originates from a person aged 25 to 85 with non-small cell lung cancer. V is TRBV6-5 and J is TRBJ1-1; D call uncertain. The sample was tumor tissue, taken at baseline. The CDR3 is CASTVAGNTEAFF. The CDR3 DNA sequence: TGTGCCAGCACGGTGGCGGGGAACACTGAAGCTTTCTTT.